This T cell receptor (beta chain) was documented in a study of blood T cell repertoires in COVID-19. At the level of the study: Whether acute or convalescent, the COVID-19 samples came from the United States, Italy and Spain.

This CDR3 is built from 17 residues. Trimming took off 6 bases at V and 0 bases at J, with 19 bases between the two ends. Looked up from germline, CDR1 is SGHDT and CDR2 is YYEEEE. TCRdb's copy holds only in-frame clones and misses some; the assay was immunoSEQ multiplex PCR. The sample yields tens of thousands of clones, around 90% seen once. Sequencing input: peripheral blood. The chain joins TRBV5-6 to TRBJ2-1, with D possibly TRBD2 on 6 matching bases. The TCR was taken from a human donor in a cohort sampled during active COVID-19. CDR3 nucleotide sequence: TGTGCCAGCACCCCCCGCCGCGGGGAGAGCTCCTACAATGAGCAGTTCTTC. Amino acid sequence: CASTPRRGESSYNEQFF.